These T cell receptor beta chains were read from a single sample in a study of blood T cell repertoires in COVID-19. Sequencing was performed with immunoSEQ multiplex PCR; in TCRdb, only in-frame clones are kept and a portion is missing. The data hold about 240,000 clones, with 70% to 85% observed a single time. Sequencing was carried out using peripheral blood. These receptors came from a woman over 75 with acute or convalescent COVID-19. CDR3s include the opening cysteine and the closing phenylalanine or tryptophan. The D gene is left open where the match is weak. A clone size is listed for some rows: how often the clone was seen (once, few, many), or a class if it is expanded.

J: TRBJ1-2; V: TRBV18; D: TRBD1; size: NA; DNA: TGTGCCAGCTCAGCGGGACAGGGGGCTTCTCTTTATGGCTACACCTTC; CDR3: CASSAGQGASLYGYTF
J: TRBJ2-3; V: TRBV14; D: TRBD2; size: NA; DNA: TGTGCCAGCAGCCAAGATGGGACTAGGTCAGATACGCAGTATTTT; CDR3: CASSQDGTRSDTQYF
J: TRBJ1-2; V: TRBV7-2; D: NA; size: NA; DNA: TGTGCCAGCAAATCGGATAGGGGGTGGTATGGCTACACCTTC; CDR3: CASKSDRGWYGYTF
J: TRBJ2-7; V: TRBV4-1; D: TRBD2; size: NA; DNA: TGCGCCAGCAGCCAACACGTAGCGGGGCCGGTCTACGAGCAGTACTTC; CDR3: CASSQHVAGPVYEQYF
J: TRBJ1-2; V: TRBV6-4; D: TRBD1; size: NA; DNA: TGTGCCAGCAGTGACAGGCCAGGGGGTGATGGCTACACCTTC; CDR3: CASSDRPGGDGYTF
J: TRBJ2-5; V: TRBV5-8; D: TRBD1; size: NA; DNA: TGTGCCAGCAGCTTGATGACAGGGAAGATAGAGACCCAGTACTTC; CDR3: CASSLMTGKIETQYF
J: TRBJ1-1; V: TRBV7-9; D: NA; size: few; DNA: TGTGCCAGCAGCTTCGGGATCGGTTGGGCTGAAGCTTTCTTT; CDR3: CASSFGIGWAEAFF
J: TRBJ2-1; V: TRBV4-1; D: TRBD2; size: NA; DNA: TGCGCCAGCAGCCAAGATAGGGGGGGAGGACTAGCGAGCAATGAGCAGTTCTTC; CDR3: CASSQDRGGGLASNEQFF
J: TRBJ1-1; V: TRBV24-1; D: NA; size: NA; DNA: TGTGCCACCAGGGACTCATCAATCAACACTGAAGCTTTCTTT; CDR3: CATRDSSINTEAFF
J: TRBJ1-4; V: TRBV4-1; D: TRBD1; size: NA; DNA: TGCGCCAGCAGCCAAGATAGCGGACAGGGGCCCTTGGCCCATGAAAAACTGTTTTTT; CDR3: CASSQDSGQGPLAHEKLFF
J: TRBJ1-2; V: TRBV5-1; D: NA; size: NA; DNA: TGCGCCAGCAGCCTCTGGACGGGGGTAGAAGGCTACACCTTC; CDR3: CASSLWTGVEGYTF
J: TRBJ2-1; V: TRBV7-2; D: TRBD2; size: NA; DNA: TGTGCCAGCAGCCCGCCCCCTAGCGGGAGTCTTAGGGAGCAGTTCTTC; CDR3: CASSPPPSGSLREQFF
J: TRBJ2-5; V: TRBV11-2; D: NA; size: NA; DNA: TGTGCCAGCAGCCCGTCGCGAGAGACCCAGTACTTC; CDR3: CASSPSRETQYF
J: TRBJ2-2; V: TRBV4-2; D: TRBD1; size: NA; DNA: TGTGCCAGCAGACCCGGCGGGACAGGGGGCATCGGGGAGCTGTTTTTT; CDR3: CASRPGGTGGIGELFF
J: TRBJ2-2; V: TRBV7-2; D: TRBD2; size: NA; DNA: TGTGCCAGCAGCTTAGTGTTAGCGGGAGCTGGGGAGCTGTTTTTT; CDR3: CASSLVLAGAGELFF
J: TRBJ2-1; V: TRBV6-1; D: TRBD2; size: once; DNA: TGTGCCAGCAGTGAAGTAAGCGGGGGGTCCTACAATGAGCAGTTCTTC; CDR3: CASSEVSGGSYNEQFF
J: TRBJ2-2; V: TRBV11-1; D: TRBD1; size: NA; DNA: TGTGCCAGCACCCGTCGACAGGGGGCGCGAACCGGGGAGCTGTTTTTT; CDR3: CASTRRQGARTGELFF
J: TRBJ2-3; V: TRBV20-1; D: TRBD1; size: once; DNA: TGCAGTGCAGTCGACAGGGCTACGCAGTATTTT; CDR3: CSAVDRATQYF
J: TRBJ1-1; V: TRBV5-1; D: NA; size: NA; DNA: TGCGCCAGCAGCCTGGGAGGCGCGAACACTGAAGCTTTCTTT; CDR3: CASSLGGANTEAFF
J: TRBJ2-3; V: TRBV5-5; D: TRBD2; size: few; DNA: TGTGCCAGCAGCTTGATCAGCCTAACTAGCGGGAGAAAAGATACGCAGTATTTT; CDR3: CASSLISLTSGRKDTQYF
J: TRBJ2-1; V: TRBV9; D: NA; size: NA; DNA: TGTGCCAGCAGCGTAGGATACAGGACGAATGAGCAGTTCTTC; CDR3: CASSVGYRTNEQFF
J: TRBJ1-5; V: TRBV18; D: NA; size: NA; DNA: TGTGCCAGCTCAACCCAATCTGTCACGAGGGGCAATCAGCCCCAGCATTTT; CDR3: CASSTQSVTRGNQPQHF
J: TRBJ1-3; V: TRBV4-1; D: NA; size: NA; DNA: TGCGCCAGCAGCCAAGATCACGGACTTATTTCTGGAAACACCATATATTTT; CDR3: CASSQDHGLISGNTIYF
J: TRBJ2-5; V: TRBV6-5; D: NA; size: once; DNA: TGTGCCAGCAGTTATTCGTGGACCAGGGAACAGACCCAGTACTTC; CDR3: CASSYSWTREQTQYF
J: TRBJ2-4; V: TRBV6-5; D: NA; size: NA; DNA: TGTGCCAGCACCAGGGGCAGGGATGACATTCAGTACTTC; CDR3: CASTRGRDDIQYF
J: TRBJ2-7; V: TRBV6-4; D: TRBD2; size: NA; DNA: TGTGCCAGCAGTGAACTAGCGGGAGGCTACGAGCAGTACTTC; CDR3: CASSELAGGYEQYF
J: TRBJ1-1; V: TRBV2; D: NA; size: few; DNA: TGTGCCAGCAGCACCCAGGGGAACACTGAAGCTTTCTTT; CDR3: CASSTQGNTEAFF
J: TRBJ1-6; V: TRBV27; D: NA; size: few; DNA: TGTGCCAGCAGTTTAGGACAGCGTAATTCACCCCTCCACTTT; CDR3: CASSLGQRNSPLHF
J: TRBJ2-3; V: TRBV18; D: TRBD2; size: NA; DNA: TGTGCCAGCTCACCGGCGGGGGGCACAGATACGCAGTATTTT; CDR3: CASSPAGGTDTQYF
J: TRBJ2-2; V: TRBV15; D: NA; size: NA; DNA: TGTGCCACCAGCAGGGCAGGCACCGGGGAGCTGTTTTTT; CDR3: CATSRAGTGELFF
J: TRBJ1-4; V: TRBV4-3; D: NA; size: NA; DNA: TGCGCCAGCAGCCAAGACAGGGCCGGAAAACTGTTTTTT; CDR3: CASSQDRAGKLFF
J: TRBJ2-7; V: TRBV6-5; D: NA; size: NA; DNA: TGTGCCAGCAGTTGGGCCGGGACGGGGGTCTCCTACGAGCAGTACTTC; CDR3: CASSWAGTGVSYEQYF
J: TRBJ2-3; V: TRBV6-5; D: NA; size: NA; DNA: TGTGCCAGCAGCCCAACACAGGGCTTCACAGATACGCAGTATTTT; CDR3: CASSPTQGFTDTQYF
J: TRBJ1-3; V: TRBV3-1/TRBV3-2; D: NA; size: NA; DNA: TGTGCCAGCAGCCAAGGAACAGGCCCTGGAAACACCATATATTTT; CDR3: CASSQGTGPGNTIYF
J: TRBJ1-3; V: TRBV6-6; D: NA; size: NA; DNA: TGTGCCAGCAGTTACTCGGGAGGGACGGCTGGAAACACCATATATTTT; CDR3: CASSYSGGTAGNTIYF
J: TRBJ2-7; V: TRBV6-1; D: TRBD1; size: once; DNA: TGTGCCAGCAGTTGGGGGACAGGGACCTACGAGCAGTACTTC; CDR3: CASSWGTGTYEQYF
J: TRBJ2-3; V: TRBV27; D: TRBD2; size: NA; DNA: TGTGCCAGCAGTTTGTTCAAGCGGGAGGGCCGTGGAGATACGCAGTATTTT; CDR3: CASSLFKREGRGDTQYF
J: TRBJ2-2; V: TRBV7-9; D: NA; size: once; DNA: TGTGCCAGCAGCTTAACAGGGTCCACCGGGGAGCTGTTTTTT; CDR3: CASSLTGSTGELFF
J: TRBJ1-3; V: TRBV5-5; D: TRBD1; size: NA; DNA: TGTGCCAGCAGGGACAGGGGGTTAACCTCTGGAAACACCATATATTTT; CDR3: CASRDRGLTSGNTIYF
J: TRBJ1-5; V: TRBV20-1; D: NA; size: NA; DNA: TGCAGTGCTAGTAGACAGTTCAGGTATAGCAATCAGCCCCAGCATTTT; CDR3: CSASRQFRYSNQPQHF
J: TRBJ2-7; V: TRBV6-5; D: NA; size: NA; DNA: TGTGCCAGCAGGGACCAACCCCTCTCGGGGGAGCAGTACTTC; CDR3: CASRDQPLSGEQYF
J: TRBJ2-3; V: TRBV5-8; D: NA; size: once; DNA: TGTGCCAGCAGACTAACGGATCCGCAGTATTTT; CDR3: CASRLTDPQYF
J: TRBJ1-4; V: TRBV6-5; D: TRBD1; size: NA; DNA: TGTGCCAGCAGTCTCGGGACAGGGGTTAAGAAACTGTTTTTT; CDR3: CASSLGTGVKKLFF
J: TRBJ2-5; V: TRBV5-1; D: NA; size: few; DNA: TGCGCCAGCAGCTTGAATAGCGTCCAAGAGACCCAGTACTTC; CDR3: CASSLNSVQETQYF
J: TRBJ1-2; V: TRBV3-1/TRBV3-2; D: TRBD1; size: NA; DNA: TGTGCCAGCAGCCAAGGGTTAGGGACAGGGCATGGCTACACCTTC; CDR3: CASSQGLGTGHGYTF
J: TRBJ2-1; V: TRBV6-4; D: NA; size: NA; DNA: TGTGCCAGCAGTGAGGAGCACCTCAATGAGCAGTTCTTC; CDR3: CASSEEHLNEQFF
J: TRBJ1-6; V: TRBV5-4; D: NA; size: NA; DNA: TGTGCCAGCAGCTTTGAGGGTGATAATTCACCCCTCCACTTT; CDR3: CASSFEGDNSPLHF
J: TRBJ2-3; V: TRBV3-1/TRBV3-2; D: TRBD1; size: NA; DNA: TGTGCCAGCAGCCCGAGACAGGGCGCAGATACGCAGTATTTT; CDR3: CASSPRQGADTQYF
J: TRBJ2-3; V: TRBV3-1/TRBV3-2; D: TRBD2; size: NA; DNA: TGTGCCAGCAGCCAGACGGGGGGGAAAACCGATACGCAGTATTTT; CDR3: CASSQTGGKTDTQYF
J: TRBJ2-7; V: TRBV7-9; D: TRBD1; size: NA; DNA: TGTGCCAGCAGCTCGGCCGGGACAGGGGGCGCGACCGAGCAGTACTTC; CDR3: CASSSAGTGGATEQYF
J: TRBJ1-6; V: TRBV11-3; D: TRBD1; size: few; DNA: TGTGCCAGCAGGCCTCGGGACAGGCTCTCCTATAATTCACCCCTCCACTTT; CDR3: CASRPRDRLSYNSPLHF
J: TRBJ1-1; V: TRBV5-4; D: NA; size: once; DNA: TGTGCCAGCAGTCGAGATGGGCACACCACGAACACTGAAGCTTTCTTT; CDR3: CASSRDGHTTNTEAFF
J: TRBJ2-7; V: TRBV13; D: TRBD1; size: NA; DNA: TGTGCCAGCAGATACTCCGGGACAGGCGTGTACGAGCAGTACTTC; CDR3: CASRYSGTGVYEQYF
J: TRBJ1-2; V: TRBV18; D: NA; size: NA; DNA: TGTGCCAGCTCACCGGCGGATTCCTATGGCTACACCTTC; CDR3: CASSPADSYGYTF
J: TRBJ2-3; V: TRBV27; D: TRBD1; size: NA; DNA: TGTGCCAGCAGTTTACTGGGACAGGGAACAGATACGCAGTATTTT; CDR3: CASSLLGQGTDTQYF
J: TRBJ1-2; V: TRBV6-2/TRBV6-3; D: NA; size: few; DNA: TGTGCCAGCAGCCTCGGGGGCTATGGCTACACCTTC; CDR3: CASSLGGYGYTF
J: TRBJ1-6; V: TRBV7-9; D: NA; size: many; DNA: TGTGCCAGCAGCTTGGAAGGGGTTGAGAATTCACCCCTCCACTTT; CDR3: CASSLEGVENSPLHF
J: TRBJ1-1; V: TRBV10-3; D: TRBD1; size: NA; DNA: TGTGCCATCAGACAGGGGGCCATGAACACTGAAGCTTTCTTT; CDR3: CAIRQGAMNTEAFF
J: TRBJ1-2; V: TRBV5-1; D: NA; size: NA; DNA: TGCGCCAGCAGCTTGACAGGGATAGATGGCTACACCTTC; CDR3: CASSLTGIDGYTF
J: TRBJ1-5; V: TRBV6-6; D: NA; size: NA; DNA: TGTGCCAGCAGGAGGACACGGAATCAGCCCCAGCATTTT; CDR3: CASRRTRNQPQHF